Below are 5 T cell receptor beta chains sequenced from a single sample in a study of blood T cell repertoires in COVID-19. Assay used: immunoSEQ multiplex PCR; TCRdb lists only in-frame clones, some missing. The sample holds around 32,000 clones, roughly 88% seen once. Sequenced material: peripheral blood. The receptors were gathered from a man between 65 and 85 years old with active or convalescent COVID-19.

The rearrangement links TRBV11-3 to TRBJ2-7; TRBD2 matches 8 bases. V shed 3 bases, J shed 2 bases, and the junction held 6 bases outside the gene matches. This CDR3 has 15 amino acids. From germline, CDR1 is SGHNT and CDR2 YENEEA. This CDR3 is CASSFAGGPPYEQYF. The DNA for the CDR3 is TGTGCCAGCAGCTTTGCGGGAGGTCCCCCCTACGAGCAGTACTTC.

There are a few counts of this clone. The CDR3 reads CASSYGRRNYEQYF. In DNA, the CDR3 is TGTGCCAGCAGTTACGGGCGCAGGAACTACGAGCAGTACTTC. The chain has TRBV6-5 and TRBJ2-7; D call uncertain. The CDR3 runs to 14 residues. Per germline, CDR1 MNHEY and CDR2 SVGAGI. V lost 2 bases and J 3 bases, leaving 11 bases between the germline ends.

The chain joins TRBV7-8 to TRBJ1-2; D is ambiguous. CDR3 size: 14 residues. V was clipped by 5 bases and J by 1 base, with 11 bases between them. Germline assignment: CDR1 SGHVS and CDR2 FQNEAQ. CDR3 region: CASSRVGFNYGYTF. CDR3 DNA: TGTGCCAGCAGCCGAGTCGGTTTTAACTATGGCTACACCTTC.

This chain connects TRBV18 to TRBJ1-1; D remains unclear. CDR1 is KGHSH and CDR2 is LQKENI in the germline V gene. This CDR3 contains 15 residues. V lost 1 base and J lost 2, with 11 bases in between. DNA for the CDR3: TGTGCCAGCTCACCACAGGCCCAGGCTAACACTGAAGCTTTCTTT. Translated, it gives CASSPQAQANTEAFF.

This clone is a singleton in its sample. The CDR3 nucleotides read TGTGCCAGCAGCTTAGAAGGGGCCGGTTCACCCCTCCACTTT. Its translation: CASSLEGAGSPLHF. This chain links TRBV7-9 with TRBJ1-6, with a possible D match to TRBD1 (5 bases). Per germline, CDR1 SEHNR and CDR2 FQNEAQ (reference sequence). Trimming took 1 base from V and 9 from J, leaving 10 bases between them. CDR3 size: 14 residues.